The 10 T cell receptor beta chains in this list originate from one sample, sequenced in a study of blood T cell repertoires in COVID-19. The repertoire was sequenced with immunoSEQ multiplex PCR; TCRdb's copy has only in-frame clones and lacks some. The sample has 52,000 or so clones, under 90% seen once. The sample comprised peripheral blood. The receptor source for this set is a man aged 50 or older with acute or convalescent COVID-19.

A few counts support this clone. The J gene is TRBJ1-1, the V gene TRBV29-1; perhaps TRBD1 as D (5 bases). Germline-derived CDR1 and CDR2 are SQVTM and ANQGSEA. The CDR3 consists of 13 residues. V was pared by 6 bases and J by 3 bases, with 14 bases between. CDR3 sequence reads: CSVHRQADTEAFF. DNA of the CDR3: TGCAGCGTCCACAGGCAGGCGGACACTGAAGCTTTCTTT.

The rearrangement uses TRBV10-3 and TRBJ2-2, with 9 bases identical to TRBD1. Looked up from germline, CDR1 is ENHRY and CDR2 is SYGVKD. The CDR3 totals 15 residues. The J segment lost 4 bases and the V segment lost 8 bases, leaving 8 bases of the junction unmatched. The CDR3 nucleotides are TGTGCCATCGGGGGGGACAGGGACATCACCGGGGAGCTGTTTTTT. It codes for CAIGGDRDITGELFF.

J is TRBJ2-2 and V is TRBV5-4, with D tentatively TRBD1 (5 bases). V dropped 9 bases and J dropped 1 base, with 10 bases sitting between them. The CDR3 extends over 13 amino acids. Germline V gene lookup returns CDR1 SGHNT and CDR2 YYREEE (reference sequence). This chain's CDR3 is CAIPDKNTGELFF. The CDR3 DNA reads as TGTGCCATCCCGGACAAGAACACCGGGGAGCTGTTTTTT.

This clone showed up just once. The V and J genes are TRBV27 and TRBJ2-5; TRBD1 matches 12 bases. The trim removed 0 bases at V and 5 bases at J, leaving 4 bases unmatched. From germline, CDR1 is MNHEY and CDR2 SMNVEV (reference sequence). The CDR3 runs to 16 residues. This CDR3 is CASSLSGTGGWETQYF. The CDR3, as DNA: TGTGCCAGCAGTTTATCGGGGACAGGGGGCTGGGAGACCCAGTACTTC.

The chain carries TRBV29-1 and TRBJ1-3; D possibly corresponds to TRBD1 (5 bases). Trimming took off 4 bases at V and 0 bases at J, with 16 bases between the two ends. Germline lookup yields CDR1 SQVTM and CDR2 ANQGSEA. The CDR3 consists of 16 residues. The CDR3 spells CSVGGGSPSSGNTIYF. The CDR3 DNA reads TGCAGCGTTGGGGGGGGGAGCCCGTCCTCTGGAAACACCATATATTTT. Full variable domain (remainder filled in from reference TRBV29-1 and TRBJ1-3): SAVISQKPSRDICQRGTSLTIQCQVDSQVTMMFWYRQQPGQSLTLIATANQGSEATYESGFVIDKFPISRPNLTFSTLTVSNMSPEDSSIYLCSVGGGSPSSGNTIYFGEGSWLTVV.

V usage is TRBV3-1 (or the pseudogene TRBV3-2) and J usage is TRBJ1-3, with 8 bases matching TRBD1. Per germline, CDR1 LGHDT and CDR2 YNNKEL (reference sequence). This CDR3 region has 18 residues. The V gene end was trimmed by 6 bases and the J gene end by 3 bases; junction bases not matched to a gene: 16. The CDR3 DNA follows: TGTGCCAGCAGTCGGCAACGGGACAGGCGCTTACTTGGAAACACCATATATTTT. This gives the protein CASSRQRDRRLLGNTIYF.

This chain joins TRBV10-3 and TRBJ1-2, with D possibly matching TRBD1 (5 bases). Trimming left V 2 bases short and J 4 bases short, with 11 bases between. The CDR3 extends over 14 amino acids. Germline CDR1 is ENHRY and CDR2 is SYGVKD. The CDR3 here is CAISERGTGYGYTF. The CDR3 region has the DNA TGTGCCATCAGTGAGCGAGGGACTGGCTATGGCTACACCTTC.

This clone was detected a few times. J is TRBJ1-1 and V is TRBV6-2 or TRBV6-3; 10 nucleotides match TRBD1. This CDR3 has 15 amino acids. The trim removed 2 bases at V and 6 bases at J, leaving 6 bases unmatched. CDR1 and CDR2 from the germline V gene are MNHEY and SVGEGT. The CDR3 nucleotides are TGTGCCAGCAGTTACCCGGGACAGGGGTTCGCTGAAGCTTTCTTT. Translated, it gives CASSYPGQGFAEAFF.

This chain connects TRBV5-8 to TRBJ1-1; D is perhaps TRBD1 (6 bases). The CDR3 is 17 amino acids. V was clipped by 0 bases and J by 5 bases, with 20 bases between them. Germline V gene data show CDR1 as SGHTS and CDR2 as YDEGEE. Here the CDR3 DNA reads TGTGCCAGCAGCTTGGTACAGGGTGGCGGACGGGGTACTGAAGCTTTCTTT. It yields the protein CASSLVQGGGRGTEAFF.

The V call is TRBV5-1, the J call TRBJ1-1; 7 positions match TRBD1. This CDR3 region has 14 residues. Germline V lookup: CDR1 SGHRS, CDR2 YFSETQ. The J segment lost 0 bases and the V segment lost 2 bases, leaving 1 base of the junction unmatched. The chain's CDR3 is CASSLQGMNTEAFF. The CDR3 DNA sequence: TGCGCCAGCAGCTTACAGGGGATGAACACTGAAGCTTTCTTT.